Listed below are T cell receptor beta chains from one sample, sequenced in a study of cytomegalovirus exposure and HLA in healthy donors. Measured with immunoSEQ multiplex PCR; TCRdb has only the in-frame clones, and not every one. Of over 95,000 clones detected, about three quarters appear once; the ten largest clones hold around 10%. The sequenced sample consisted of PBMCs. The receptors originated from a woman aged 40 to 50 in good health and CMV-seropositive. Both conserved end residues are part of each CDR3. The D gene is left open where the match is weak. Where a row states a size, it is once, few, many or the class of an expanded clone; other rows omit it.

TRBJ1-1,-,15,-,TRBV7-2,CASSLSGGLNTEAFF,TGTGCCAGCAGCTTAAGCGGGGGACTCAACACTGAAGCTTTCTTT
TRBJ1-5,-,13,-,TRBV7-9,CASSLGGDQPQHF,TGTGCCAGCAGCTTAGGGGGGGATCAGCCCCAGCATTTT
TRBJ1-1,-,14,-,TRBV9,CASSVAEGNTEAFF,TGTGCCAGCAGCGTAGCTGAGGGGAACACTGAAGCTTTCTTT
TRBJ1-3,-,15,TRBD1,TRBV18,CASSPQGAVANTIYF,TGTGCCAGCTCACCACAGGGGGCTGTGGCGAACACCATATATTTT
TRBJ2-1,-,15,TRBD2,TRBV5-6,CASSPSGGAYSEQFF,TGTGCCAGCAGCCCCAGCGGGGGGGCTTACTCGGAGCAGTTCTTC
TRBJ2-2,-,14,TRBD1,TRBV2,CASDRGTNTGELFF,TGTGCCAGTGACAGGGGAACGAACACCGGGGAGCTGTTTTTT
TRBJ2-3,once,13,-,TRBV25-1,CASSEFPSDTQYF,TGTGCCAGCAGTGAATTCCCTTCAGATACGCAGTATTTT
TRBJ2-3,-,14,-,TRBV5-5,CASSIASGTDTQYF,TGTGCCAGCAGCATCGCTAGCGGCACAGATACGCAGTATTTT
TRBJ1-2,-,12,-,TRBV2,CASSVKDSGYTF,TGTGCCAGCAGTGTAAAGGACAGTGGCTACACCTTC
TRBJ1-1,-,12,-,TRBV7-9,CASSSQGTEAFF,TGTGCCAGCAGTTCACAGGGAACTGAAGCTTTCTTT
TRBJ1-1,few,16,TRBD1,TRBV4-1,CASSQGQGGFSTEAFF,TGCGCCAGCAGCCAGGGACAGGGAGGTTTCTCCACTGAAGCTTTCTTT
TRBJ1-6,-,14,-,TRBV13,CASSLGRGESPLHF,TGTGCCAGCAGCTTAGGCCGAGGAGAATCACCCCTCCACTTT
TRBJ1-3,many,15,TRBD1,TRBV10-3,CAINPDRDSGNTIYF,TGTGCCATCAACCCCGACAGGGACTCTGGAAACACCATATATTTT
TRBJ2-5,few,16,TRBD2,TRBV7-2,CASSPSPSGAQETQYF,TGTGCCAGCAGCCCCTCCCCTAGCGGGGCGCAGGAGACCCAGTACTTC
TRBJ2-1,-,15,TRBD2,TRBV7-2,CASSYSGGTHNEQFF,TGTGCCAGCAGCTATAGCGGGGGCACCCACAATGAGCAGTTCTTC
TRBJ1-2,-,12,-,TRBV30,CAWGGTEYGYTF,TGTGCCTGGGGCGGGACCGAGTATGGCTACACCTTC
TRBJ1-1,-,12,-,TRBV7-9,CASRQMNTEAFF,TGTGCCAGCAGGCAGATGAACACTGAAGCTTTCTTT
TRBJ1-4,-,13,-,TRBV6-4,CASSDRRGEKLFF,TGTGCCAGCAGTGACCGGAGGGGCGAAAAACTGTTTTTT
TRBJ1-5,-,13,TRBD1,TRBV6-5,CASRRDSTQPQHF,TGTGCCAGCAGGCGGGACAGCACTCAGCCCCAGCATTTT
TRBJ2-7,-,14,TRBD1,TRBV7-6,CASSLGDSSYEQYF,TGTGCCAGCAGCTTAGGGGACAGCTCCTACGAGCAGTACTTC
TRBJ1-3,-,12,-,TRBV6-5,CASSSTGNTIYF,TGTGCCAGCAGTTCCACAGGAAACACCATATATTTT
TRBJ1-2,-,13,TRBD1,TRBV30,CAWSTGGNYGYTF,TGTGCCTGGTCGACAGGGGGCAACTATGGCTACACCTTC
TRBJ2-5,-,16,TRBD1,TRBV4-1,CASSQPGTERRETQYF,TGCGCCAGCAGCCAACCCGGGACAGAAAGGAGGGAGACCCAGTACTTC
TRBJ2-7,-,14,-,TRBV5-5,CASSLGIEGYEQYF,TGTGCCAGCAGCTTGGGGATAGAGGGTTACGAGCAGTACTTC
TRBJ2-7,-,15,-,TRBV7-9,CASSLGTPEPHEQYF,TGTGCCAGCAGCCTCGGGACTCCTGAGCCCCACGAGCAGTACTTC
TRBJ2-3,-,14,-,TRBV5-4,CASSLQGAVDTQYF,TGTGCCAGCAGCTTGCAAGGGGCTGTAGATACGCAGTATTTT